The text below deals with one T cell receptor beta chain. This entry is derived from a study of T cell responses to AZD1222 COVID-19 vaccine. Sequenced by immunoSEQ multiplex PCR; TCRdb stores in-frame clones only, minus some. This sample has about 110,000 clones; approximately 86% occur once, and the top ten carry approximately 3.3%. Germline assignment: CDR1 SGDLS and CDR2 YYNGEE. The ends were cut back, 0 bases at V and 7 bases at J, with 14 bases in the middle. The CDR3 covers 14 residues. The chain employs TRBV9 and TRBJ2-7; D gene unclear. The sample consisted of peripheral blood, taken on day 0 of AZD1222 vaccination. This clonotype originated in an adult in good health. This CDR3 is CASSVVAHAQEQYF. CDR3 bases: TGTGCCAGCAGCGTAGTGGCCCACGCTCAGGAGCAGTACTTC.